This TCR beta chain was captured in a study of blood T cells in healthy people across ages (dated by TCRdb to about 2015). Regarding the complete study: In model experiments, roughly one uniquely barcoded TCR beta cDNA molecule per two T cells was captured by template switching. Two additional independent replicas of 1 million unique cDNA reads from the same blood draw were analyzed for two donors (one aged 18 to 29 and one aged 80 or older). Donors were grouped into four age groups: young (average about 15 years), middle-aged (about 38), aged (around 60) and long-lived (approximately 75). Age-related changes in TCR beta repertoire diversity were measured in the study by deep sequencing normalized with unique cDNA molecular identifiers. Results and caveats for the whole study, not just this receptor: Conclusive comparison of naive and antigen-experienced compartments was prevented by the profiling of bulk unsorted PBMCs. A strong correlation was found between observed TCR beta diversity and the percentage of naive T cells measured by flow cytometry. Total diversity estimates from one million sequenced T cells were considered lower bounds and underestimates. Compared with the aged group, the long-lived group had more naive CD4+ T cells, fewer expanded clones and increased TCR diversity, a pattern suggesting age selection. As age increased, observed TCR beta diversity per million T cells dropped in a roughly linear way, and a significant reduction was already evident by age about 40. Donor CMV infection status was unknown, potentially confounding age-related changes in expanded clonotypes.

Donors were approximately 42 systemically healthy Caucasian individuals from Russia aged 6 to 90 years. Around 9.8 milliliters of peripheral blood were collected from each donor into EDTA-treated Vacutainer tubes. Ficoll-Paque density-gradient centrifugation was used to isolate PBMCs, with at least 7 million obtained per sample. Trizol reagent was used to extract total RNA from the PBMCs, yielding at least 5 micrograms per sample. Naive CD45RAhigh/CD27high T cell percentages were measured by flow cytometry on a PBMC aliquot from every donor. In the case of this clonotype: The antigen it recognizes is unknown. The sample holds no much larger clone one base away, and base qualities are not on file.

The CDR3, cysteine through phenylalanine, is 11 amino acids long. Only the CDR3 DNA stays, 33 bases, in frame from base 1. Sequences DFQATT (CDR1) and SNEGSKA (CDR2) are obtained from the germline V gene (reference sequence). V lost 2 bases and J lost 8 bases; the stretch between them is 7 bases long. Libraries were constructed by 5' RACE. Instrument used: Illumina HiSeq 2500. The second PCR ran for roughly 7 to 11 cycles and used a J-beta primer mix along with a sample-barcoded 5' primer. A unique molecular identifier was introduced onto each TCR beta cDNA molecule by a template-switch 5' adaptor carrying 12 random nucleotides. Each sample yielded at least 2.5 million CDR3-containing paired-end reads. First-strand cDNA was synthesized from all RNA with the Mint cDNA synthesis kit, primed by a TRBC-specific oligonucleotide. Following uracil-DNA glycosylase treatment, a first 18-cycle PCR with universal primers M1SS and BC2_uni_R was performed on all cDNA. Under the source paper's analysis protocol: For normalization, 1 million high-quality reads were randomly selected from each sample, with every read carrying a distinct molecular identifier. Instead of being binned into consensus sequences, reads that shared molecular identifiers were thrown out. MiTCR, with a Q25 quality threshold and the strictest error-elimination algorithm, was used for CDR3 identification, clonotype clustering and error correction. A nonparametric unseen species model using Euler transformation provided a lower-bound estimate of total TCR beta diversity. TCRdb's own reprocessing of the public reads used fastp at Q25 and MiXCR and kept productive beta chains. Each CDR3 protein gets just one entry, which takes the most common genes and DNA from the rows behind it. The V and J calls, along with clone size, are taken from TCRdb and not from the paper's own processing. This sample comprises 750,000 or so distinct CDR3 sequences, around 25% of them detected only once. 9.4% of the sample rests with the top ten.

Another study also made use of these data, one on T cells of mothers and their children. The second investigation adds: Nine systemically healthy Caucasian individuals, comprising three mothers and their six children, were included as donors. cDNA synthesis used all of the extracted RNA, with 1.5 ug of RNA in each 15 ul reaction. In the second PCR, the M1S primer introduced both the sample barcodes and 2-4 random nucleotides. Over 9 million TCR beta CDR3 reads were obtained for each mother, and 2.5 million to 3 million reads were obtained for each child. Thymic selection shapes the output of TCR recombination in a similar way in related and unrelated pairs, and inherited differences have a minor effect. Normalized repertoire overlap was always found to be slightly, but never significantly, higher in related mother-child pairs than in unrelated mother-child pairs. No persistent microchimeric T cell clones were found, with a detection sensitivity of approximately 100 clones per million clonotypes. Deep NGS was used in the study to compare the TCR beta repertoires of mothers and children and to look for features that separate related mother-child pairs from unrelated individuals. On average, the children were 11 +/- 4 years old, while the mothers were about 40 +/- 4 years old. After adapters were ligated using NEBNext reagents, the libraries underwent 100+100 nt paired-end sequencing on an Illumina HiSeq 2000. Mother and child libraries were prepared a month apart and sequenced in separate runs to prevent cross-contamination. For each donor, somewhere between about 450,000 and 2,100,000 distinct TCR beta clonotypes were identified. Naive TCR beta clonotypes were estimated from low-frequency clonotypes matched to each donor's FACS-determined naive share, without sorting.

Recombination joined TRBV20-1 with TRBJ2-1; the D gene cannot be resolved reliably. This receptor was taken from a boy younger than 18 in good health. The sample comprised blood. The CDR3 protein is CSARFLDEQFF. At the DNA level, the sequence is TGCAGTGCTAGATTCTTGGATGAGCAGTTCTTC.